Detailed here is one T cell receptor beta chain. CDR3 size: 16 residues. Germline lookup yields CDR1 SGHTA and CDR2 FQGNSA. V dropped 5 bases and J dropped 3 bases, with 19 bases sitting between them. The data were obtained in a study of blood T cell repertoires in COVID-19. For the study at large: Donors in the United States, Italy and Spain gave samples during acute or convalescent COVID-19. The analysed material was cDNA or gDNA that came from T cells, B-cell-depleted T cells, or PBMCs.

Authors' processing steps: It was from reference gene primer amplification that nucleated cell counts were estimated. Assay: immunoSEQ multiplex PCR; the TCRdb copy retains only in-frame clones and omits some. Clone size and V and J calls were adopted from that table, with D and trimming inferred from the DNA. The table includes about 260,000 clones, around 87% detected once. The source of this sequence is a woman aged 40 to 50 who had recovered from COVID-19. The chain uses TRBV7-2 and TRBJ1-2, with D perhaps TRBD1 (6 bases). Sequenced input: peripheral blood. CDR3 protein: CASSTRSGTNYYGYTF. In DNA form, the CDR3 reads TGTGCCAGCAGCACCCGCAGCGGGACAAATTACTATGGCTACACCTTC.